The rows below give T cell receptor beta chains drawn from one sample of a study of blood T cell repertoires in COVID-19. Sequencing was performed with immunoSEQ multiplex PCR; in TCRdb, only in-frame clones are kept and a portion is missing. Of fewer than 300,000 clones listed, roughly 80% are singletons. The sample taken for sequencing was PBMCs or T cells enriched from blood (not recorded which). The receptors originated from a man aged 40-49 years who had been exposed to COVID-19. CDR3s include the opening cysteine and the closing phenylalanine or tryptophan. A clone size is listed for some rows: how often the clone was seen (once, few, many), or a class if it is expanded.

V gene,clone size,CDR3 protein
TRBV12-5,NA,CASGLSLRVGTGELFF
TRBV19,NA,CASSILGLAGETQYF
TRBV7-7,NA,CASSPLRLRGGNTEAFF
TRBV18,NA,CASSPRRLGGTGNQPQHF
TRBV10-3,NA,CAIRATGDTEAFF
TRBV5-1,NA,CASSLGQRVAPLHF
TRBV28,NA,CASSSVGTEAFF
TRBV2,NA,CASSDFWTSGGSTDTQYF
TRBV10-3,NA,CAISAATGGDSPLHF
TRBV7-8,NA,CASLGGAVWETQYF
TRBV7-8,NA,CASSLSSGFSYNEQFF
TRBV3-1/TRBV3-2,NA,CASSQVSAGVTPVTGELFF
TRBV18,NA,CASSPRSGEGVYEQYF
TRBV7-9,NA,CASSLGTGSTEAFF
TRBV24-1,once,CATSDFGEQPQHF
TRBV11-3,NA,CASSLDRGNTIYF
TRBV9,NA,CASSVKRGGEQYF
TRBV21-1,once,CASRRSRGGVSPLHF
TRBV18,NA,CASSPPGWIYEQYF
TRBV30,NA,CAWSVDREAFF
TRBV5-1,NA,CASSLGSGRTEAFF
TRBV3-1/TRBV3-2,few,CASRIRGIGDYGYTF
TRBV2,NA,CASSGLPPSAGEKLFF
TRBV4-1,NA,CASSQELAYEQYF
TRBV19,NA,CASSRTLTNTGELFF
TRBV29-1,NA,CSVAVQDIVNTEAFF
TRBV2,NA,CASSVRRVNQPQHF
TRBV7-2,NA,CASSSRTSGRGPYF
TRBV19,NA,CASKSENLRPQHF
TRBV4-1,NA,CASSQVFGATNEKLFF
TRBV6-5,NA,CASRGQNQPQHF
TRBV21-1,NA,CASSNLTIGEKLFF
TRBV3-1/TRBV3-2,NA,CASSPSGNTLEQYF
TRBV10-3,NA,CAISEGQGFTDTQYF
TRBV10-2,NA,CASTGGPGQDSDTQYF
TRBV18,NA,CASSPPGQGTQEQYF
TRBV24-1,NA,CATSDLSLAGTISYNEQFF
TRBV28,few,CASSYPPLSYEQYF
TRBV5-6,NA,CASSLTGESNQPQHF
TRBV11-2,NA,CASSFQGVRNTIYF
TRBV11-2,few,CASSLASSTDTQYF
TRBV5-1,once,CASSEGLAGSTDTQYF
TRBV18,NA,CASSPLTGTGDEQYF
TRBV5-4,NA,CASSQTWAGGRNSGANVLTF
TRBV7-9,NA,CASSSAAPSYNEQFF
TRBV12-5,NA,CASGFYSVGETQYF